This is a list of T cell receptor beta chains from one sample in a study of identical twins. TCRdb recomputed calls from the 5' RACE reads with MiXCR, one row per CDR3 protein. The repertoire holds about 720,000 distinct CDR3 sequences, with under 9% as singletons. This sample also appeared in a second study, on yellow fever vaccine responses in identical twins.

The sequencing sample was made of PBMCs. The receptors were sampled from a woman aged 18-29 years in good health. Both conserved end residues are part of each CDR3. D genes are given only for firm matches. The listing skips clone size in some rows; elsewhere it reads once, few, many or a size class.

>TRBV20-1|TRBJ2-5|TRBD2|few
CSALRGGETQYF
TGCAGTGCTCTGCGGGGGGGAGAGACCCAGTACTTC
>TRBV6-1|TRBJ2-3|-|-
CASNWQGTDTQYF
TGTGCCAGCAACTGGCAGGGCACAGATACGCAGTATTTT
>TRBV4-3|TRBJ2-1|-|few
CASSQGLDHPWFF
TGCGCCAGCAGCCAAGGTTTGGACCACCCTTGGTTCTTC
>TRBV7-2|TRBJ2-7|-|-
CASTFRGASYEQYF
TGTGCCAGCACCTTCCGAGGGGCCTCCTACGAGCAGTACTTC
>TRBV3-1|TRBJ2-1|TRBD2|-
CASSSRGLAGGQFNEQFF
TGTGCCAGCAGCTCCAGGGGACTAGCGGGAGGGCAATTCAATGAGCAGTTCTTC
>TRBV6-5|TRBJ2-2|TRBD2|many
CASSLTSGSNTGELFF
TGTGCCAGCAGTTTAACTAGCGGGAGCAACACCGGGGAGCTGTTTTTT
>TRBV7-9|TRBJ1-5|-|many
CASSSPDQPQHF
TGTGCCAGCAGCTCCCCGGATCAGCCCCAGCATTTT
>TRBV7-9|TRBJ1-4|TRBD1|-
CASSNTGDIDEKLFF
TGTGCCAGCAGCAACACAGGGGATATCGATGAAAAACTGTTTTTT
>TRBV27|TRBJ2-2|-|few
CASSYLPDTGELFF
TGTGCCAGCAGTTATCTGCCGGACACCGGGGAGCTGTTTTTT
>TRBV5-1|TRBJ2-3|-|-
CASSSGSSDTQYF
TGCGCCAGCAGCTCCGGGTCCTCAGATACGCAGTATTTT
>TRBV15|TRBJ2-7|-|few
CATASGFSYEQYF
TGTGCCACGGCGAGTGGTTTCTCCTACGAGCAGTACTTC
>TRBV6-2/TRBV6-3|TRBJ2-3|TRBD1|-
CASSFSPLGGTQYF
TGTGCCAGCAGTTTTTCCCCACTAGGGGGCACGCAGTATTTT
>TRBV7-9|TRBJ2-3|-|few
CASSSTGGRTDTQYF
TGTGCCAGCAGCTCGACCGGGGGGCGGACAGATACGCAGTATTTT
>TRBV5-1|TRBJ2-1|TRBD1|many
CASTGGQGAYNEQFF
TGCGCCAGCACCGGGGGACAGGGCGCATACAATGAGCAGTTCTTC
>TRBV7-3|TRBJ2-1|-|-
CASSLPERGNEQFF
TGTGCCAGCAGCTTGCCGGAGAGGGGCAATGAGCAGTTCTTC
>TRBV29-1|TRBJ1-3|-|many
CSVGGASDSGNTIYF
TGCAGCGTTGGCGGTGCATCGGACTCTGGAAACACCATATATTTT
>TRBV20-1|TRBJ2-6|TRBD2|-
CSARDKRGGSGANVLTF
TGCAGTGCTAGAGACAAGCGGGGGGGCTCTGGGGCCAACGTCCTGACTTTC
>TRBV29-1|TRBJ2-1|TRBD2|-
CSVERKLAVPQEQFF
TGCAGCGTTGAAAGAAAGCTAGCGGTTCCCCAAGAGCAGTTCTTC
>TRBV5-1|TRBJ2-7|TRBD1|-
CASSLEGRDSSYEQYF
TGCGCCAGCAGCTTGGAAGGTCGGGACAGCTCCTACGAGCAGTACTTC
>TRBV6-1|TRBJ2-5|-|few
CASTVRDSTHQETQYF
TGTGCCAGCACAGTCCGTGACAGCACCCACCAAGAGACCCAGTACTTC
>TRBV12-3/TRBV12-4|TRBJ2-2|-|-
CASRPQGGGTGELFF
TGTGCCAGCAGGCCCCAGGGGGGGGGCACCGGGGAGCTGTTTTTT
>TRBV5-8|TRBJ2-5|-|many
CASSFLPGGGETQYF
TGTGCCAGCAGCTTTCTCCCCGGTGGGGGAGAGACCCAGTACTTC